Sequencing of this TCR beta chain was carried out in a study of cytomegalovirus exposure and HLA in healthy donors. In the PCR, 60 Vbeta and 13 Jbeta primers were used. Generated by immunoSEQ multiplex PCR, the TCRdb table keeps only in-frame clones and is missing some. The table has 100,000 to 150,000 clones, approximately 73% seen once. This CDR3 has 15 residues. The V end lost 2 bases, the J end lost 4 bases, and 14 bases lay between the germline ends. Germline-derived CDR1 and CDR2 are MDHEN and SYDVKM. Specimen: PBMCs. The rearrangement links TRBV28 to TRBJ1-2, with unresolved D. This TCR came from a man aged 55 to 70 in good health and CMV-seropositive. The CDR3 region is CASSLPRRTLYGYTF. The CDR3 bases are TGTGCCAGCAGTTTACCGCGGCGGACTCTCTATGGCTACACCTTC.